This T cell receptor beta chain came from a study of regulatory T cells in long-lasting Graves disease. Notes on the study in general: Patients whose Graves' disease persisted exhibited lower TCR diversity than those newly diagnosed.

According to the study, TCR beta libraries were built with iRepertoire HTBI primers and CDR3-region Arm-PCR. Via MiXCR, TCRdb re-called the multiplex PCR reads, giving one row per CDR3 protein. The sample shows 650,000 to 700,000 distinct CDR3 sequences, 25% to 35% of them seen only once. This sample's time point: persistent/refractory GD, antithyroid drugs over 5 years with positive TRAb. RNA isolated from PBMCs was used to make the TCR library. In the case of this clonotype: Its antigen is not known.

The V gene's germline CDR1 is KGHDR and CDR2 SFDVKD. V was shortened by 6 bases and J by 7 bases, with 6 bases between the two germline ends. This CDR3 is built from 11 residues. Specimen: peripheral blood mononuclear cells (PBMCs), collected when the disease was refractory, from a patient treated with antithyroid drugs. The TCR comes from a female donor with Graves disease. The rearrangement links TRBV24-1 to TRBJ2-1; no firm D call. CDR3 residues: CATSYLNEQFF. The CDR3 nucleotides are TGTGCCACCAGTTACCTTAATGAGCAGTTCTTC.